This T cell receptor (beta chain) was profiled in a study of T cells in Graves' hyperthyroidism and ophthalmopathy. The germline V gene encodes CDR1 MDHEN and CDR2 SYDVKM. This CDR3 is built from 16 residues. The ends lost 2 bases at V and 4 bases at J; junction bases unmatched: 5. Ten or more counts support this clonotype. RNA transcripts yielded amplified TCR beta CDR3 regions. The study used the HTBI primer set for a first-round RT-PCR of the TCR CDR3. TCRdb used MiXCR to reprocess the multiplex PCR reads, holding one entry per CDR3 protein. This table has about 350,000 distinct CDR3 sequences, approximately 13% appearing once.

The specimen was blood. V and J are TRBV28 and TRBJ2-3; 11 nucleotides agree with TRBD2. The sequence was obtained from a woman aged 40 to 50 with Graves' ophthalmopathy. DNA for the CDR3: TGTGCCAGCAGTTTAGTCCTAGCGGGGGGTTCAGATACGCAGTATTTT. It encodes CASSLVLAGGSDTQYF.